This section outlines one T cell receptor beta chain sequence together with its context. The antigen remains unidentified. Investigators merged groups given second doses at roughly 4 or roughly 12 weeks. Repertoires were generated with immunoSEQ multiplex PCR, while TCRdb's copy carries only in-frame clones and drops some. The sample holds approximately 100,000 clones, around nine tenths seen once. This CDR3 comprises 15 residues. The germline CDR1 and CDR2 sequences are MNHNS and SASEGT. The V gene end was trimmed by 3 bases and the J gene end by 0 bases; junction bases not matched to a gene: 1. The data were obtained in a study of T cell responses to AZD1222 COVID-19 vaccine. Study results and limitations: Sampled repertoires all dated from after the peak T cell response. Of the AZD1222 recipients, only six or seven were seropositive at baseline. The donor cohort was predominantly white British with a female majority, and clonal diversity may have been underestimated.

V gene TRBV6-1 combines with J gene TRBJ2-7; TRBD1 agrees at 11 bases. The TCR originated in an adult who received the AZD1222 COVID-19 vaccine. Sequencing used peripheral blood, obtained 28 days after the second AZD1222 dose. The CDR3: CASSEGTGGSYEQYF. CDR3 DNA: TGTGCCAGCAGTGAGGGGACAGGGGGCTCCTACGAGCAGTACTTC.